Presented here are 32 T cell receptor beta chains from one specimen sequenced in a study of blood T cells in healthy people across ages. A second about 6 to 11 cycle PCR used barcoded and J-beta primers. TCRdb re-called the 5' RACE reads through MiXCR, storing one row per CDR3 protein. The sample shows some 1.7 million distinct CDR3 sequences, 28% of them seen only once. Material: blood. These receptors originate from a woman aged 30 to 39 in good health.

Many counts were recorded for this clonotype. The chain uses TRBV28 and TRBJ2-4, with D unresolved. CDR1 is MDHEN, CDR2 SYDVKM, per germline. The V end lost 4 bases, the J end lost 4 bases, and 5 bases lay between the germline ends. This CDR3 comprises 12 residues. The DNA of the CDR3 is TGTGCCAGCAGTTGGGTAAAAAACATTCAGTACTTC. Its protein is CASSWVKNIQYF.

This clonotype has at least ten counts. The V and J genes are TRBV29-1 and TRBJ2-1; TRBD2 matches at 7 bases. The CDR3 totals 14 residues. The V gene end was trimmed by 4 bases and the J gene end by 0 bases; junction bases not matched to a gene: 3. The germline CDR1 and CDR2 sequences are SQVTM and ANQGSEA. The CDR3 nucleotides read TGCAGCGTTGGGCTAGCGGTCTCCTACAATGAGCAGTTCTTC. As protein: CSVGLAVSYNEQFF.

As regards this clonotype: Compared with germline, one end of the junction differs, possibly owing to a read error. For the CDR3, the DNA is TGTGCCAGCTCACCTATAGCGGGGGACACCCAAGAGACCCCGTACTTC. This encodes CASSPIAGDTQETPYF. The chain carries TRBV18 and TRBJ2-5; 9 nucleotides align to TRBD2. The CDR3 totals 16 residues. Germline V gene sequence: CDR1 KGHSH, CDR2 LQKENI.

This clonotype occurred a few times. The V and J genes are TRBV4-1 and TRBJ2-1; possibly TRBD1 for D (5 bases). From germline, CDR1 is MGHRA and CDR2 YSYEKL. The CDR3 has 15 residues. V lost 4 bases to trimming and J lost 3 bases, with 13 bases between them. Here the CDR3 DNA reads TGCGCCAGCAGCCTAGGGGATGCGATCTACAATGAGCAGTTCTTC. Its protein is CASSLGDAIYNEQFF.

This clonotype has just a few counts. The chain joins TRBV15 to TRBJ1-2; TRBD1 is a possible D gene (5 bases). The germline CDR1 and CDR2 sequences are LNHNV and YYDKDF (reference sequence). V was clipped by 3 bases and J by 4 bases, with 18 bases between them. This CDR3 is built from 16 residues. The CDR3 coding sequence is TGTGCCACCAGCAGGATCATTGGGGCTGCTGGCTATGGCTACACCTTC. Encoded protein: CATSRIIGAAGYGYTF. Complete variable domain (other parts from reference TRBV15 and TRBJ1-2): DAMVIQNPRYQVTQFGKPVTLSCSQTLNHNVMYWYQQKSSQAPKLLFHYYDKDFNNEADTPDNFQSRRPNTSFCFLDIRSPGLGDTAMYLCATSRIIGAAGYGYTFGSGTRLTVV.

This clonotype was recorded a few times. The chain employs TRBV7-2 and TRBJ2-3; D perhaps matches TRBD2 (6 bases). This CDR3 region has 13 residues. The germline CDR1 and CDR2 sequences are SGHTA and FQGNSA. V was clipped by 3 bases and J by 5 bases, with 9 bases between them. CDR3 DNA: TGTGCCAGCAGCTTCTGGGGGGTAGATACGCAGTATTTT. Protein: CASSFWGVDTQYF.

This chain uses TRBV29-1 with TRBJ2-1, with 7 bases lining up with TRBD1. The V and J ends lost 3 bases and 5 bases, in that order; junction bases with no gene match: 16. Germline V gene sequence: CDR1 SQVTM, CDR2 ANQGSEA. CDR3 length: 17 amino acids. CDR3 region: CSVDLRGRTGTNNEQFF. In DNA, the CDR3 is TGCAGCGTTGACCTCCGAGGCCGGACAGGAACCAACAATGAGCAGTTCTTC.

This clonotype was counted ten times or more. The chain combines TRBV27 with TRBJ2-1; 7 bases line up with TRBD2. The CDR3 length is 14 residues. The V and J ends lost 2 bases and 4 bases, in that order; junction bases with no gene match: 2. Per the germline V gene, CDR1 is MNHEY and CDR2 is SMNVEV (reference sequence). CDR3 bases: TGTGCCAGCAGTTTAAGCGGGGTTTACAATGAGCAGTTCTTC. Protein: CASSLSGVYNEQFF.

J is TRBJ1-2 and V is TRBV30; a weak D match, TRBD1 (5 bases). The V gene's germline CDR1 is GTSNPN and CDR2 SVGIG (reference sequence). V was shortened by 1 base and J by 5 bases, with 11 bases between the two germline ends. The CDR3 spans 13 residues. CDR3 loop: CAWSGGAEYGYTF. CDR3 DNA: TGTGCCTGGAGTGGGGGCGCAGAATATGGCTACACCTTC.

The chain links TRBV12-3 or TRBV12-4 to TRBJ1-4, with D hard to call. CDR3 length equals 13 residues. The V and J ends lost 3 bases and 3 bases respectively, with 5 bases between them. The CDR3 DNA is TGTGCCAGCAGTTTTGAACCTAATGAAAAACTGTTTTTT. Its translation: CASSFEPNEKLFF.

This clonotype was found a few times. This chain links TRBV6-2 or TRBV6-3 with TRBJ1-2; no clear D. The length of the CDR3 is 12 residues. Per germline, CDR1 MNHEY and CDR2 SVGEGT. V lost 2 bases and J 4 bases, leaving 5 bases between the germline ends. CDR3 region: CASSYNIYGYTF. DNA for the CDR3: TGTGCCAGCAGTTACAATATCTATGGCTACACCTTC.

V is TRBV2 and J is TRBJ2-2; 8 bases match TRBD1. This CDR3 contains 19 residues. With V trimmed by 6 bases and J by 4 bases, 19 bases remained unmatched. Germline V CDR1 and CDR2: SNHLY, FYNNEI. The DNA for the CDR3 is TGTGCCAGCAGCGACCTGAAAGCTGGGCGGACAGGGAGCACCGGGGAGCTGTTTTTT. It encodes CASSDLKAGRTGSTGELFF.

This clonotype was counted many times. The CDR3 DNA reads TGTGCCAGCAGCTTATTAGTGTGGGGGGCCACTGAAGCTTTCTTT. Protein: CASSLLVWGATEAFF. This chain joins TRBV7-2 and TRBJ1-1; the D gene is possibly TRBD1 (6 bases). The germline V and J ends were trimmed by 2 bases and 4 bases, with 14 bases remaining between them. Germline CDR1 SGHTA, CDR2 FQGNSA. This CDR3 is built from 15 residues.

This clonotype was counted only a few times. This chain uses TRBV5-1 with TRBJ1-4, with 9 bases matching TRBD1. The CDR3 length is 15 residues. After removal of 4 bases from V and 7 bases from J, the junction contained 8 bases not matched to a gene. Germline V gene lookup returns CDR1 SGHRS and CDR2 YFSETQ. CDR3 residues: CASSSRDRAGEKLFF. Here the CDR3 DNA reads TGCGCCAGCAGCAGTCGGGACAGGGCCGGTGAAAAACTGTTTTTT.

V gene TRBV12-3 or TRBV12-4 combines with J gene TRBJ2-7; TRBD1 matches at 9 bases. The length of the CDR3 is 14 residues. V shed 5 bases, J shed 5 bases, and the junction held 7 bases outside the gene matches. CDR3 residues: CASSPGTGSNEQYF. The CDR3 DNA reads as TGTGCCAGCAGTCCCGGGACAGGGTCCAACGAGCAGTACTTC.

The chain employs TRBV7-2 and TRBJ2-1; D unresolved. This CDR3 has 11 amino acids. The germline CDR1 and CDR2 sequences are SGHTA and FQGNSA. The V gene lost 2 bases and the J gene lost 8 bases, with 4 bases spanning the gap. The CDR3 loop reads CASSLYHEQFF. Written as DNA, the CDR3 is TGTGCCAGCAGCTTATACCATGAGCAGTTCTTC.

This clonotype has only a few counts. The chain has TRBV7-9 and TRBJ1-5; D is unclear. Germline V lookup: CDR1 SEHNR, CDR2 FQNEAQ (reference sequence). V was pared by 4 bases and J by 2 bases, with 18 bases between. CDR3 length: 17 amino acids. The DNA of the CDR3 is TGTGCCAGCAGCTCCGCCGACAAAGGACCGCGCAATCAGCCCCAGCATTTT. This gives the protein CASSSADKGPRNQPQHF.

DNA for the CDR3: TGTGCCAGCAGTTTGGGGATCGGGGCTGACTATGGCTACACCTTC. Amino acids: CASSLGIGADYGYTF. This sequence joins TRBV28 and TRBJ1-2, with D maybe TRBD1 (5 bases). Germline V lookup: CDR1 MDHEN, CDR2 SYDVKM. The V gene lost 3 bases and the J gene lost 3 bases, with 14 bases spanning the gap. The CDR3 consists of 15 residues.

The J gene is TRBJ2-1, the V gene TRBV4-1; D uncertain. The CDR3 runs to 16 residues. Germline CDR1 is MGHRA and CDR2 is YSYEKL. Trimming took off 0 bases at V and 16 bases at J, with 25 bases between the two ends. The CDR3 here is CASSQDRALIQETHFF. The CDR3 DNA reads TGCGCCAGCAGCCAAGACCGCGCCCTAATCCAAGAGACCCACTTCTTC.

This chain links TRBV3-1 with TRBJ1-6; TRBD1 is a possible D gene (5 bases). The CDR3 loop spans 14 amino acids. Germline V gives CDR1 LGHDT, CDR2 YNNKEL (reference sequence). Trimming shortened V by 5 bases and J by 7 bases, and 12 bases separated the two germline ends. Written as DNA, the CDR3 is TGTGCCAGCAGCGCTACGGGGCGGAATTCACCCCTCCACTTT. Translation gives CASSATGRNSPLHF.

This sequence joins TRBV7-3 and TRBJ2-3, with 11 bases fitting TRBD2. The V gene's germline CDR1 is SGHTA and CDR2 FQGTGA. The CDR3 is 17 amino acids. V trimming: 5 bases; J trimming: 2 bases; junction bases outside the gene matches: 9. CDR3 protein: CASSRTSGGRYTDTQYF. The CDR3 DNA is TGTGCCAGCAGCCGAACTAGCGGGGGCCGATACACAGATACGCAGTATTTT.

This clonotype was recorded a few times. The chain employs TRBV20-1 and TRBJ2-1, with 7 bases identical to TRBD2. Germline CDR1 and CDR2: DFQATT and SNEGSKA (reference sequence). V lost 3 bases and J lost 8; bases outside the gene matches: 13. This CDR3 has 15 amino acids. The DNA for the CDR3 is TGCAGTGCTAGGAGAGGTGATGGCGGGAGAGATGAGCAGTTCTTC. It yields the protein CSARRGDGGRDEQFF.

This clonotype has just a few counts. The rearrangement links TRBV18 to TRBJ2-7, with D possibly being TRBD2 (6 bases). Germline-derived CDR1 and CDR2 are KGHSH and LQKENI. The V end lost 3 bases, the J end lost 5 bases, and 20 bases lay between the germline ends. The CDR3 runs 16 residues. The DNA for the CDR3 is TGTGCCAGCTCACCGACCCCCGGGGGTAACGGCCACGAGCAGTACTTC. It specifies CASSPTPGGNGHEQYF.

This clonotype was counted ten times or more. Relative to the germline gene, one junction end is altered; a read error may explain this. The J gene is TRBJ2-1, the V gene TRBV5-1; TRBD2 aligns across 7 bases. The germline V gene has CDR1 SGHRS and CDR2 YFSETQ. The CDR3 contains 15 residues. Written as DNA, the CDR3 is TGTGCCAGCAGTCTTACGGGAGGCACCTACAATGAGCAGTTCTTC. Translation: CASSLTGGTYNEQFF. Based on the CDR3 plus reference TRBV5-1 and TRBJ2-1, the full variable domain is KAGVTQTPRYLIKTRGQQVTLSCSPISGHRSVSWYQQTPGQGLQFLFEYFSETQRNKGNFPGRFSGRQFSNSRSEMNVSTLELGDSALYLCASSLTGGTYNEQFFGPGTRLTVL.

This clonotype was recorded a few times. V is TRBV27 and J is TRBJ2-1; D is ambiguous. The CDR3 runs 16 residues. The ends were cut back, 2 bases at V and 4 bases at J, with 15 bases in the middle. Germline V gene sequence: CDR1 MNHEY, CDR2 SMNVEV (reference sequence). Here the CDR3 DNA reads TGTGCCAGCAGTTTAACAACCGGTGCCGCTTACAATGAGCAGTTCTTC. Its translation is CASSLTTGAAYNEQFF.

CDR3 coding DNA: TGCAGTGCTAGACCTACAGGGGGGTTGGATCAGCCCCAGCATTTT. It encodes CSARPTGGLDQPQHF. J is TRBJ1-5 and V is TRBV20-1; 8 bases are a match to TRBD1. Trimming took 2 bases from V and 5 from J; bases not matched to a gene: 8. Germline-derived CDR1 and CDR2 are DFQATT and SNEGSKA (reference sequence). This CDR3 is 15 amino acids long.

The gene calls are TRBV25-1 and TRBJ2-2, with 13 nucleotides matching TRBD2. The CDR3 sequence is 19 residues long. CDR1 and CDR2 (germline): MGHDK, SYGVNS. Trimming at V came to 3 bases and at J to 0 bases, leaving 7 bases not matched to a gene. The CDR3, as DNA: TGTGCCAGCAGTGACCTCTCGGGACTAGCGGGGTCGAACACCGGGGAGCTGTTTTTT. Protein sequence: CASSDLSGLAGSNTGELFF.

This clonotype was picked up a small number of times. The rearrangement links TRBV6-5 to TRBJ1-1; D not resolved. V was shortened by 2 bases and J by 2 bases, with 21 bases between the two germline ends. CDR3 length: 18 amino acids. Germline CDR1 is MNHEY and CDR2 is SVGAGI. The CDR3 reads CASSYTPTALRRNTEAFF. The CDR3 DNA reads TGTGCCAGCAGTTACACCCCGACGGCTCTGAGGCGAAACACTGAAGCTTTCTTT.

In DNA form, the CDR3 reads TGTGCCAGCGGCCCGGGACAGGGAATTGGCTACACCTTC. Protein: CASGPGQGIGYTF. This chain links TRBV2 with TRBJ1-2, with TRBD1 matching 9 bases. CDR3 size: 13 residues. Germline V gene data show CDR1 as SNHLY and CDR2 as FYNNEI. V shed 8 bases and J 7 bases; nucleotides not matched to a gene: 8. Variable domain in full (rest from reference TRBV2 and TRBJ1-2): EPEVTQTPSHQVTQMGQEVILRCVPISNHLYFYWYRQILGQKVEFLVSFYNNEISEKSEIFDDQFSVERPDGSNFTLKIRSTKLEDSAMYFCASGPGQGIGYTFGSGTRLTVV.

Turning to this clonotype: One base away lies a much larger clone, so this may be a sequencing read error. The chain joins TRBV6-5 to TRBJ2-4; 10 bases fit TRBD2. The end of the DNA aligns better with TRBJ2-7, so the J call may be wrong. This CDR3 has 14 amino acids. Germline V lookup: CDR1 MNHEY, CDR2 SVGAGI. CDR3 nucleotides: TGTGCCAGCAGCTTCAGCGGGAGGGCAGACGAGCAGTACGTC. It yields the protein CASSFSGRADEQYV.

This clonotype has more than one count but fewer than ten. At one end the junction does not follow the germline gene, possibly because of a read error. The V gene is TRBV7-9, the J gene TRBJ2-1, with D perhaps TRBD1 or TRBD2 (6 bases each). CDR1 SEHNR and CDR2 FQNEAQ come from the germline V gene (reference sequence). The CDR3 length is 16 residues. CDR3 amino acids: CASSAIRDWGLNEPFF. For the CDR3, the DNA is TGTGCCAGCAGCGCGATCCGGGACTGGGGGCTCAATGAGCCGTTCTTC.

The chain recombines TRBV28 with TRBJ2-3; D is possibly TRBD2 (5 bases). Per germline, CDR1 MDHEN and CDR2 SYDVKM. Trimming pared 7 bases from V and 5 bases from J, leaving 13 bases between. The CDR3 consists of 13 residues. The CDR3 is CASNPDREDTQYF. For the CDR3, the DNA is TGTGCCAGCAACCCGGACCGGGAAGATACGCAGTATTTT.